A single sample is the source of the 10 T cell receptor beta chains below, sequenced in a study of blood T cell repertoires in COVID-19. Profiling relied on immunoSEQ multiplex PCR, and the TCRdb table lists in-frame clones only, not all of them. Of 350,000 to 400,000 clones listed, approximately 90% are singletons. The sequencing input was PBMCs or T cells enriched from blood (not recorded which). The source is a woman aged 18-29 years who had recovered from COVID-19.

The chain has TRBV5-6 and TRBJ1-1; D remains unclear. Germline V CDR1 and CDR2: SGHDT, YYEEEE. The CDR3 covers 12 residues. Trimming shortened V by 0 bases and J by 11 bases, and 11 bases separated the two germline ends. In nucleotides, the CDR3 is TGTGCCAGCAGCTTGGGCGGGCTGGGGGCTTTCTTT. Amino acids: CASSLGGLGAFF.

J is TRBJ2-5 and V is TRBV13; D possibly corresponds to TRBD2 (5 bases). Germline V gives CDR1 PRHDT, CDR2 FYEKMQ (reference sequence). This CDR3 comprises 12 residues. The V and J ends lost 3 bases and 3 bases respectively, with 5 bases between them. CDR3 protein: CASSFGEETQYF. The CDR3 region has the DNA TGTGCCAGCAGCTTCGGGGAAGAGACCCAGTACTTC.

CDR3 nucleotide sequence: TGTGCCAGCAGCTTAAAGGGTGGCAGAGCGGGGAACACTGAAGCTTTCTTT. This encodes CASSLKGGRAGNTEAFF. The chain employs TRBV7-9 and TRBJ1-1; D gene unclear. CDR1 is SEHNR and CDR2 is FQNEAQ in the germline V gene (reference sequence). The V end lost 2 bases, the J end lost 1 base, and 17 bases lay between the germline ends. The CDR3 is 17 amino acids.

This chain uses TRBV10-2 with TRBJ2-2; D might be TRBD2 (6 bases). Deletions cut 8 bases from V and 5 bases from J, with 24 bases between. Per the germline V gene, CDR1 is WSHSY and CDR2 is SAAADI. CDR3 size: 17 residues. CDR3 DNA sequence: TGCGCCAGCGCTAGCGCGTGGTTAAGGGATCGGACCGGGGAGCTGTTTTTT. Its translation is CASASAWLRDRTGELFF.

The chain links TRBV11-2 to TRBJ2-1, with 7 bases that match TRBD2. The ends lost 4 bases at V and 8 bases at J; junction bases unmatched: 14. The CDR3 extends over 16 amino acids. CDR1 is SGHAT, CDR2 FQNNGV, per germline. The CDR3 sequence is CASSSLTSSGFDEQFF. The CDR3 nucleotides read TGTGCCAGCAGCTCTTTGACTAGCTCGGGATTCGATGAGCAGTTCTTC. Together with reference TRBV11-2 and TRBJ2-1, the CDR3 gives the full variable domain: EAGVAQSPRYKIIEKRQSVAFWCNPISGHATLYWYQQILGQGPKLLIQFQNNGVVDDSQLPKDRFSAERLKGVDSTLKIQPAKLEDSAVYLCASSSLTSSGFDEQFFGPGTRLTVL.

The gene calls are TRBV2 and TRBJ1-2; tentative D call: TRBD1 (5 bases). This CDR3 region has 15 residues. The V end was cut by 3 bases, the J end by 4 bases, with 15 bases between. The germline gives CDR1 SNHLY, CDR2 FYNNEI. CDR3 bases: TGTGCCAGCAGTGAGAACGGGGGTTGGGTCTATGGCTACACCTTC. Its protein product is CASSENGGWVYGYTF.

Comments on this clone: Distinct nucleotide sequences in the sample also encode this CDR3. The chain recombines TRBV9 with TRBJ1-1; 10 bases are shared with TRBD1. The CDR3 covers 14 residues. Unmatched junction bases numbered 2, after V lost 2 bases and J lost 4 bases. The germline gives CDR1 SGDLS, CDR2 YYNGEE. The CDR3 nucleotides are TGTGCCAGCAGCGTCCGGGACAGGGGCACTGAAGCTTTCTTT. Its translation: CASSVRDRGTEAFF.

This chain uses TRBV7-2 with TRBJ1-3; D remains unclear. Per germline, CDR1 SGHTA and CDR2 FQGNSA. This CDR3 comprises 14 residues. V lost 4 bases and J 0 bases, leaving 7 bases between the germline ends. The CDR3 loop is CASSYKFSGNTIYF. The DNA of the CDR3 is TGTGCCAGCAGCTACAAGTTCTCTGGAAACACCATATATTTT.

The genes are TRBV28 and TRBJ2-4; tentative D call: TRBD2 (6 bases). The CDR3 has 15 residues. Per the germline V gene, CDR1 is MDHEN and CDR2 is SYDVKM. Trimming removed 5 bases at V and 0 bases at J, with 11 bases between. The CDR3 sequence: CASSPGEVAKNIQYF. CDR3 DNA sequence: TGTGCCAGCAGTCCGGGGGAGGTAGCCAAAAACATTCAGTACTTC.

This clone appeared once. This chain uses TRBV30 with TRBJ1-1; D is uncertain. Trimming removed 5 bases from V and 0 bases from J, with 22 bases in between. The CDR3 is 17 residues long. Germline values: CDR1 GTSNPN, CDR2 SVGIG (reference sequence). The CDR3 region has the DNA TGTGCCTGGGTGCGGGAGTGGCCAGAACCATTGAACACTGAAGCTTTCTTT. It codes for CAWVREWPEPLNTEAFF.